These 22 T cell receptor beta chains came from one sample sequenced in a study of cytomegalovirus exposure and HLA in healthy donors. This PCR relied on a set of 60 Vbeta primers and 13 Jbeta primers. Method: immunoSEQ multiplex PCR; TCRdb's copy keeps in-frame clones and lacks some. The data show 150,000 to 200,000 clones, around 85% seen once. Sequencing was performed on PBMCs. These receptors all stem from a man aged 18-30 years in good health and CMV-seronegative.

A word on this clone: Compared with germline, one end of the junction differs, possibly owing to a read error. The gene calls are TRBV7-9 and TRBJ1-1; D gene ambiguous. Germline CDR1 SEHNR, CDR2 FQNEAQ (reference sequence). The CDR3 has 12 amino acids. CDR3 nucleotide sequence: TGTTCCAGCAGCTTAGCCGGGACTGAAGCTTTCTTT. Residues: CSSSLAGTEAFF.

The rearrangement uses TRBV19 and TRBJ1-1; no clear D. Germline lookup yields CDR1 LNHDA and CDR2 SQIVND (reference sequence). The CDR3 consists of 14 residues. V gave up 3 bases and J gave up 0 bases, with 8 bases separating them. The CDR3 here is CASSIPVMNTEAFF. The CDR3 DNA reads as TGTGCCAGTAGTATTCCAGTCATGAACACTGAAGCTTTCTTT.

V is TRBV9 and J is TRBJ2-5; the match to TRBD2 covers 10 bases. The CDR3 sequence is 16 residues long. Germline loops: CDR1 SGDLS, CDR2 YYNGEE. V shed 3 bases, J shed 5 bases, and the junction held 10 bases outside the gene matches. DNA of the CDR3: TGTGCCAGCAGCGGACTAGCGGGCCTTGCTTGGGAGACCCAGTACTTC. This sequence encodes CASSGLAGLAWETQYF. Filled out from reference TRBV9 and TRBJ2-5, the complete variable domain reads DSGVTQTPKHLITATGQRVTLRCSPRSGDLSVYWYQQSLDQGLQFLIQYYNGEERAKGNILERFSAQQFPDLHSELNLSSLELGDSALYFCASSGLAGLAWETQYFGPGTRLLVL.

V gene TRBV4-3 combines with J gene TRBJ1-4; D call uncertain. Trimming took 0 bases from V and 2 from J, leaving 10 bases between them. The germline gives CDR1 LGHNA, CDR2 YSLEER. The CDR3 is 16 amino acids. The CDR3 sequence: CASSQDPTGTNEKLFF. Written as DNA, the CDR3 is TGCGCCAGCAGCCAAGATCCGACGGGTACTAATGAAAAACTGTTTTTT.

The J gene is TRBJ2-7, the V gene TRBV6-5; 10 bases match TRBD1. CDR3 length: 15 amino acids. V trimming: 0 bases; J trimming: 3 bases; junction bases outside the gene matches: 2. Germline V gives CDR1 MNHEY, CDR2 SVGAGI. This CDR3 is CASSYSGTGVYEQYF. CDR3 DNA: TGTGCCAGCAGTTACTCCGGGACAGGGGTCTACGAGCAGTACTTC.

This clone was detected only a few times. The V gene is TRBV7-2, the J gene TRBJ1-1; D may be TRBD1 (5 bases). The CDR3 totals 14 residues. V was trimmed by 4 bases and J by 7 bases, leaving 16 bases between them. The germline CDR1 and CDR2 sequences are SGHTA and FQGNSA. The CDR3 bases are TGTGCCAGCAGCTCAGGTGTGGGGCTGGTTGAAGCTTTCTTT. Translated, it gives CASSSGVGLVEAFF. The full variable domain, with the rest looked up from reference TRBV7-2 and TRBJ1-1, is GAGVSQSPSNKVTEKGKDVELRCDPISGHTALYWYRQSLGQGLEFLIYFQGNSAPDKSGLPSDRFSAERTGGSVSTLTIQRTQQEDSAVYLCASSSGVGLVEAFFGQGTRLTVV.

The rearrangement links TRBV6-4 to TRBJ2-2, with 8 bases fitting TRBD1. Germline V lookup: CDR1 MRHNA, CDR2 SNTAGT. The CDR3 extends over 14 amino acids. Losses at the gene ends were 8 bases for V and 3 bases for J; bases not matched to a gene: 5. The CDR3 protein is CASRTGLHTGELFF. The CDR3 nucleotides are TGTGCCAGCCGGACAGGGTTGCACACCGGGGAGCTGTTTTTT.

The V call is TRBV11-3, the J call TRBJ2-5, with D possibly being TRBD1 (6 bases). The CDR3 extends over 16 amino acids. Trimming took 6 bases from V and 0 from J, leaving 17 bases between them. From germline, CDR1 is SGHNT and CDR2 YENEEA. The CDR3 coding sequence is TGTGCCAGCAGTACAAGTGTAGGGGGAAACCAAGAGACCCAGTACTTC. As protein: CASSTSVGGNQETQYF.

The CDR3 reads CASSIRVVPNQPQHF. Written as DNA, the CDR3 is TGTGCCAGCAGCATCCGGGTGGTCCCCAATCAGCCCCAGCATTTT. This rearrangement joins TRBV21-1 to TRBJ1-5. TRBV21-1 is reported as a pseudogene. This CDR3 is 15 amino acids long.

The chain joins TRBV9 to TRBJ1-3; TRBD1 matches 8 bases. The V gene end was trimmed by 3 bases and the J gene end by 0 bases; junction bases not matched to a gene: 5. Germline loops: CDR1 SGDLS, CDR2 YYNGEE. This CDR3 has 16 residues. Here the CDR3 reads CASSDRDRSSGNTIYF. The DNA for the CDR3 is TGTGCCAGCAGCGATCGGGACAGGTCCTCTGGAAACACCATATATTTT.

The chain recombines TRBV2 with TRBJ2-1; TRBD2 is a possible D gene (7 bases). The length of the CDR3 is 15 residues. Germline CDR1 SNHLY, CDR2 FYNNEI. Trimming removed 4 bases from V and 1 base from J, with 11 bases in between. The CDR3 coding sequence is TGTGCCAGCAGTGTCGCGGGGGCGTCCTACAATGAGCAGTTCTTC. It codes for CASSVAGASYNEQFF.

The chain recombines TRBV7-2 with TRBJ1-6, with 9 positions matching TRBD1. The CDR3 loop spans 19 amino acids. CDR1 and CDR2 (germline): SGHTA, FQGNSA. Losses at the gene ends were 0 bases for V and 9 bases for J; bases not matched to a gene: 15. This CDR3 is CASSLAGTGSIVTSSPLHF. The CDR3 nucleotides are TGTGCCAGCAGCTTAGCGGGGACAGGGTCGATCGTAACGAGTTCACCCCTCCACTTT.

With regard to this clone: This sample also contains other DNA sequences that code for the same CDR3. This sequence joins TRBV4-3 and TRBJ2-7, with no clear D. Germline V gene lookup returns CDR1 LGHNA and CDR2 YSLEER. The CDR3 sequence is 14 residues long. Trimming removed 0 bases at V and 3 bases at J, with 9 bases between. This CDR3 reads CASSQEGRGYEQYF. As DNA, the CDR3 is TGCGCCAGCAGCCAAGAAGGCAGAGGCTACGAGCAGTACTTC.

The V call is TRBV10-2, the J call TRBJ1-1; D perhaps matches TRBD1 (6 bases). Germline loops: CDR1 WSHSY, CDR2 SAAADI. V shed 4 bases and J shed 4 bases, with 28 bases lying between them. CDR3 length equals 19 residues. The DNA of the CDR3 is TGCGCCAGCAGTGCCCTAGGGGGTAGGGCAGGTGCTGGAGGCACTGAAGCTTTCTTT. Protein sequence: CASSALGGRAGAGGTEAFF.

The V call is TRBV6-1, the J call TRBJ2-5; the match to TRBD1 covers 8 bases. Losses at the gene ends were 4 bases for V and 4 bases for J; bases not matched to a gene: 2. CDR3 length: 13 amino acids. Germline CDR1 MNHNS, CDR2 SASEGT. CDR3 protein: CASSVDRGETQYF. The CDR3 bases are TGTGCCAGCAGTGTAGACAGGGGAGAGACCCAGTACTTC.

The chain joins TRBV27 to TRBJ2-5; the match to TRBD2 covers 14 bases. Near its end, the DNA agrees better with TRBJ2-7, so the J call may be wrong. The CDR3 extends over 16 amino acids. The germline V gene encodes CDR1 MNHEY and CDR2 SMNVEV (reference sequence). DNA of the CDR3: TGTGCCAGCAGTCACCCCGGGACTAGCGGGAGCTACGAGCAGTACTTC. Translating it yields CASSHPGTSGSYEQYF.

In this sample, this clone turned up once. The V gene is TRBV5-6, the J gene TRBJ2-1; 8 bases are shared with TRBD2. In germline, CDR1 is SGHDT, CDR2 YYEEEE. Germline trimming cut 3 bases from V and 6 bases from J; bases unmatched to any gene: 2. The CDR3 loop spans 13 amino acids. CDR3 DNA: TGTGCCAGCAGCTCGGGGGGGGGCAATGAGCAGTTCTTC. It translates to CASSSGGGNEQFF.

The rearrangement uses TRBV30 and TRBJ1-5; 8 bases fit TRBD1. The germline CDR1 and CDR2 sequences are GTSNPN and SVGIG (reference sequence). With 0 bases clipped from V and 7 bases from J, the junction kept 2 bases outside the gene matches. The CDR3 length is 13 residues. CDR3 DNA: TGTGCCTGGAGTGTCAGGGGGCGACAGCCCCAGCATTTT. It yields the protein CAWSVRGRQPQHF.

This sequence joins TRBV7-2 and TRBJ1-5; D not certain. CDR3 length: 13 residues. Trimming took 5 bases from V and 9 from J, leaving 14 bases between them. Germline assignment: CDR1 SGHTA and CDR2 FQGNSA. CDR3 sequence (DNA): TGTGCCAGCAGCCAGACACCTCCCGGGCCCCAGCATTTT. Translating gives CASSQTPPGPQHF.

In its sample, this clone was seen a few times. J is TRBJ2-2 and V is TRBV5-4; 12 bases are shared with TRBD2. V trimming: 4 bases; J trimming: 0 bases; junction bases outside the gene matches: 4. There are 17 residues in the CDR3. Germline V lookup: CDR1 SGHNT, CDR2 YYREEE (reference sequence). The CDR3 DNA is TGTGCCAGCAGCCCGGGACTAGCGGGCGCGAACACCGGGGAGCTGTTTTTT. This encodes CASSPGLAGANTGELFF. Combining the CDR3 with reference TRBV5-4 and TRBJ2-2 gives the whole variable domain ETGVTQSPTHLIKTRGQQVTLRCSSQSGHNTVSWYQQALGQGPQFIFQYYREEENGRGNFPPRFSGLQFPNYSSELNVNALELDDSALYLCASSPGLAGANTGELFFGEGSRLTVL.

The rearrangement joins TRBV4-3 to TRBJ2-1, with a possible D match to TRBD2 (6 bases). Germline-derived CDR1 and CDR2 are LGHNA and YSLEER. This CDR3 has 18 residues. With 1 base removed from V and 4 bases from J, the gap between germline ends came to 20 bases. The CDR3 coding sequence is TGCGCCAGCAGCCAAGCAACTTGGATTTTGGGGGGTTACAATGAGCAGTTCTTC. Its protein product is CASSQATWILGGYNEQFF.

The chain has TRBV28 and TRBJ2-1; 14 positions match TRBD2. The germline V gene has CDR1 MDHEN and CDR2 SYDVKM. V dropped 8 bases and J dropped 0; count of bases not matched to a gene: 9. The CDR3 extends over 18 amino acids. The CDR3 DNA reads as TGTGCCAGCCTCAGAGGGACTAGCGGGAGTTACTCCTACAATGAGCAGTTCTTC. It encodes CASLRGTSGSYSYNEQFF. Complete variable domain (other parts from reference TRBV28 and TRBJ2-1): DVKVTQSSRYLVKRTGEKVFLECVQDMDHENMFWYRQDPGLGLRLIYFSYDVKMKEKGDIPEGYSVSREKKERFSLILESASTNQTSMYLCASLRGTSGSYSYNEQFFGPGTRLTVL.